The sequence of this T cell receptor beta chain was determined in a study of blood T cells in healthy people across ages. The CDR3 consists of 14 residues. With 6 bases clipped from V and 2 bases from J, the junction kept 5 bases outside the gene matches. Germline loops: CDR1 MNHEY, CDR2 SVGAGI. Primed by a sample-barcoded 5' primer and a J-beta primer mix, a second PCR proceeded for roughly 6 to 12 cycles. TCRdb fed the 5' RACE reads into MiXCR, producing one record per CDR3 protein. The sample lists about 1.8 million distinct CDR3 sequences; approximately 50% were seen once. Source material: blood. The chain employs TRBV6-5 and TRBJ1-2, with TRBD1 matching 8 bases. This clonotype originated in a woman in her forties in good health. This CDR3 reads CASRDRAQNYGYTF. The CDR3 region has the DNA TGTGCCAGCAGGGACAGGGCCCAAAACTATGGCTACACCTTC.